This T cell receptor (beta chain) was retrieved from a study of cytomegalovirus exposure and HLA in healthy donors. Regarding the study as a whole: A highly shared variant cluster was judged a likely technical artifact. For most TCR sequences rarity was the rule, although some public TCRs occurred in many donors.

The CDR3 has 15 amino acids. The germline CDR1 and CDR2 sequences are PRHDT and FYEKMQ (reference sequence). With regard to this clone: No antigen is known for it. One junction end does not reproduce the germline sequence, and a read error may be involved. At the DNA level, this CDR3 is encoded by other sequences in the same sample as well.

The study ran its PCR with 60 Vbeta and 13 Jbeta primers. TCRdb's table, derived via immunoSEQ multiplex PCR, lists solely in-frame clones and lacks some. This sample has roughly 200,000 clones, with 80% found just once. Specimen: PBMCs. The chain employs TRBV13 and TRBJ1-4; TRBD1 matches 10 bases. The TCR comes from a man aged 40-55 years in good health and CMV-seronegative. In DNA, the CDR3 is TGCGCCAGCAGCCTCCCGGGACAGGGGCTTGAAAAACTGTTTTTT. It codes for CASSLPGQGLEKLFF.